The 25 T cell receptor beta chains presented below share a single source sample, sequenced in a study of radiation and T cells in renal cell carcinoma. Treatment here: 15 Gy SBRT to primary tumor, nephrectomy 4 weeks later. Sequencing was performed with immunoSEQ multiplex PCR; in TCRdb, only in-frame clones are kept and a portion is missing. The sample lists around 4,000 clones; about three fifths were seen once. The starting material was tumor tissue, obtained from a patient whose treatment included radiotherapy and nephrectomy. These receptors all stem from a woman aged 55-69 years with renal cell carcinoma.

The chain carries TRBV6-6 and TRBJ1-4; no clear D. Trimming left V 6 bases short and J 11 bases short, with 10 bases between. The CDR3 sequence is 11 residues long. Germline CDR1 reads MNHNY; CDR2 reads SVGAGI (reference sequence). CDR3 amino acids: CASSRLEKLFF. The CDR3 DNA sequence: TGTGCCAGCAGCCGACTTGAGAAACTGTTTTTT.

CDR3: CASSLGGTGVEQYF. CDR3 nucleotide sequence: TGCGCCAGCAGCTTAGGGGGGACAGGGGTCGAGCAGTACTTC. The chain has TRBV4-1 and TRBJ2-7; the match to TRBD1 covers 10 bases. The length of the CDR3 is 14 residues. Per germline, CDR1 MGHRA and CDR2 YSYEKL. J gave up 6 bases and V 5 bases, and 7 bases lay outside the gene matches.

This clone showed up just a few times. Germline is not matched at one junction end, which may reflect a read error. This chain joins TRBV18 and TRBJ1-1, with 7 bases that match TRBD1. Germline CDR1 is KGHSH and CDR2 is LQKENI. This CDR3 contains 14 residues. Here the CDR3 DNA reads TGTGCCAGCTCATTCGACAGGGTGAAGACTGAAGCTTTCTTT. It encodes CASSFDRVKTEAFF.

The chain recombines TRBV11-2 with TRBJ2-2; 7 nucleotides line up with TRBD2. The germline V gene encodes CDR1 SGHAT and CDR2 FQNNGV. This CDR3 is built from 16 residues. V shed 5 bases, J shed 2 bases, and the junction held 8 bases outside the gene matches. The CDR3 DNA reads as TGTGCCAGCAGCCCGTTTGGGAGGGCCAACACCGGGGAGCTGTTTTTT. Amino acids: CASSPFGRANTGELFF.

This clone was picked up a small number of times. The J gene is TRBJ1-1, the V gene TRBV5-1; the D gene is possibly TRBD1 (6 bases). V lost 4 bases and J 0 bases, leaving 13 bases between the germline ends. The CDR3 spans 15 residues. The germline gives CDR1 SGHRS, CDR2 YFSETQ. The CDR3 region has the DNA TGCGCCAGCAGCGGGGGACACGTAATGAACACTGAAGCTTTCTTT. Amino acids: CASSGGHVMNTEAFF.

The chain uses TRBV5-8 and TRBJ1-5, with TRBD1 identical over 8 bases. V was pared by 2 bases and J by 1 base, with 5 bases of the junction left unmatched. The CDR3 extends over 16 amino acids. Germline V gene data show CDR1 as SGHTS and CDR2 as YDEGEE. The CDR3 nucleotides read TGTGCCAGCAGCTTACACAGGGGGTCGAGCAATCAGCCCCAGCATTTT. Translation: CASSLHRGSSNQPQHF.

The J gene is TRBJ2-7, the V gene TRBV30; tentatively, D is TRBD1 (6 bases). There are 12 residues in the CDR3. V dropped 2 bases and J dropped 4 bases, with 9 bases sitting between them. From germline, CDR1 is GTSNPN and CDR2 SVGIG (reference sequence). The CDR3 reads CAWSPTGYEQYF. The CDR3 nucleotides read TGTGCCTGGAGTCCGACAGGTTACGAGCAGTACTTC.

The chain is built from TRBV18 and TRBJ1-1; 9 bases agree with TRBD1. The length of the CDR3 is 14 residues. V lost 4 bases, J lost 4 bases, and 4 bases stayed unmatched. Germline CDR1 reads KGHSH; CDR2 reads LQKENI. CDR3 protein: CASSRGQGGTEAFF. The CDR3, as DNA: TGTGCCAGCTCACGGGGACAGGGCGGCACTGAAGCTTTCTTT.

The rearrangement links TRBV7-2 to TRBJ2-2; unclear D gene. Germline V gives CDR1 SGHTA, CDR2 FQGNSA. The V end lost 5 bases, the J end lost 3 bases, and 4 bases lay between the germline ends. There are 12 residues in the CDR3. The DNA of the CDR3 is TGTGCCAGCAGCCCCTACACCGGGGAGCTGTTTTTT. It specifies CASSPYTGELFF.

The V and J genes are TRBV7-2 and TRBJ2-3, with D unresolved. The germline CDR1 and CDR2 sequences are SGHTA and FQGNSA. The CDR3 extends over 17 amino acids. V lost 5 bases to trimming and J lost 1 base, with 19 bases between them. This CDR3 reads CASSPTLLGARTDTQYF. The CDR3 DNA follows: TGTGCCAGCAGCCCCACTCTTCTGGGCGCTCGCACAGATACGCAGTATTTT.

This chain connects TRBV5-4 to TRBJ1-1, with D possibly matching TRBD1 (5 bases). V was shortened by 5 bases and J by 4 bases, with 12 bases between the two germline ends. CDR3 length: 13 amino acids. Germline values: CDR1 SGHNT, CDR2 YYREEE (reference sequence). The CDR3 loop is CASSHSQGTEAFF. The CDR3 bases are TGTGCCAGCAGTCACTCCCAGGGCACTGAAGCTTTCTTT.

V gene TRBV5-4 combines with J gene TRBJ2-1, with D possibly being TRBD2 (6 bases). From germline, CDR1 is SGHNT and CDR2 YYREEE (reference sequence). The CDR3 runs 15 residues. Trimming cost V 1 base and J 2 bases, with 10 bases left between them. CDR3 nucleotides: TGTGCCAGCAGCTTGTCCGCGGGAACCTACAATGAGCAGTTCTTC. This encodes CASSLSAGTYNEQFF.

The CDR3 nucleotides are TGTGCCAGCAGCTTAAGGGGGACTGAGCAGTTCTTC. This translates into CASSLRGTEQFF. This chain uses TRBV5-6 with TRBJ2-1; maybe TRBD1 (6 bases). V was pared by 2 bases and J by 9 bases, with 9 bases between. Germline V gives CDR1 SGHDT, CDR2 YYEEEE. The CDR3 runs to 12 residues.

The CDR3 region is CASSLTWGGGKETQYF. CDR3 coding DNA: TGTGCCAGCAGCTTAACATGGGGGGGAGGCAAAGAGACCCAGTACTTC. This chain uses TRBV11-2 with TRBJ2-5; 7 bases match TRBD2. This CDR3 spans 16 amino acids. Trimming removed 2 bases from V and 3 bases from J; junction bases left unmatched: 9. Germline V gives CDR1 SGHAT, CDR2 FQNNGV.

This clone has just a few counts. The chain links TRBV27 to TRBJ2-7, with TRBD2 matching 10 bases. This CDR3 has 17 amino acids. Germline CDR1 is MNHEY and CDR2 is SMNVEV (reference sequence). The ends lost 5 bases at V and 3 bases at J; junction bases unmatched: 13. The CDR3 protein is CASSPFTLAGGNYEQYF. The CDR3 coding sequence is TGTGCCAGCAGTCCCTTCACCTTAGCGGGAGGAAACTACGAGCAGTACTTC.

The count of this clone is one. This CDR3 reads CASTHGRSSTDTQYF. The CDR3 DNA reads as TGTGCCAGCACCCACGGCAGATCTAGCACAGATACGCAGTATTTT. V and J are TRBV5-5 and TRBJ2-3; D uncertain. The CDR3 sequence is 15 residues long. The V gene lost 6 bases and the J gene lost 0 bases, with 14 bases spanning the gap. Germline V gives CDR1 SGHKS, CDR2 YYEKEE (reference sequence).

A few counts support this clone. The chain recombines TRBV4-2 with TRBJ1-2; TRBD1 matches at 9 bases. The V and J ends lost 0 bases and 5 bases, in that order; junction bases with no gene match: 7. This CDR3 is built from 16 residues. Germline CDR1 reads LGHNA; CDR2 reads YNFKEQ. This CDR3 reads CASSQELQGAGYGYTF. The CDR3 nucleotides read TGTGCCAGCAGCCAAGAATTACAGGGGGCGGGTTATGGCTACACCTTC.

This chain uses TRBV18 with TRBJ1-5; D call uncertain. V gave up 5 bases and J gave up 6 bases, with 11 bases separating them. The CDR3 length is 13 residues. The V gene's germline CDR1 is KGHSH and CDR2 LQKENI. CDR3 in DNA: TGTGCCAGCTCAACACGAGAGGGTCAGCCCCAGCATTTT. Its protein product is CASSTREGQPQHF.

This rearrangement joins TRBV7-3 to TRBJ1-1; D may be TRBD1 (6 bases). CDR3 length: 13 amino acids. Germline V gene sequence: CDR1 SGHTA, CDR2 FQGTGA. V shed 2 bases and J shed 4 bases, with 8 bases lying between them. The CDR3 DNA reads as TGTGCCAGCAGCTTAGAGGGGGTCACTGAAGCTTTCTTT. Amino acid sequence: CASSLEGVTEAFF.

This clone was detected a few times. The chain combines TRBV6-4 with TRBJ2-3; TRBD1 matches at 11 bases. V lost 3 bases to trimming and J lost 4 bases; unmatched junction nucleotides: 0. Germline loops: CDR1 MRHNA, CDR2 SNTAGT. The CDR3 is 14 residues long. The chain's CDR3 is CASSEGQGADTQYF. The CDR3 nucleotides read TGTGCCAGCAGTGAGGGACAGGGGGCAGATACGCAGTATTTT.

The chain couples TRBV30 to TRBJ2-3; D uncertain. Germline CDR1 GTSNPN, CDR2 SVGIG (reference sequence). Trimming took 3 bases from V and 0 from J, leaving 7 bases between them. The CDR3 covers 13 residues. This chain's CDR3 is CAWSRVSTDTQYF. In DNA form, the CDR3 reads TGTGCCTGGAGCCGGGTTAGCACAGATACGCAGTATTTT.

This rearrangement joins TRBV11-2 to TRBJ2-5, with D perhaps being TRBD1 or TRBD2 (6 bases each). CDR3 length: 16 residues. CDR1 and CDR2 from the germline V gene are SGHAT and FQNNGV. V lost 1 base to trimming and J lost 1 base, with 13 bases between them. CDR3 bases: TGTGCCAGCAGCTTAGTAATTGGGGGGCCCCAAGAGACCCAGTACTTC. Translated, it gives CASSLVIGGPQETQYF.

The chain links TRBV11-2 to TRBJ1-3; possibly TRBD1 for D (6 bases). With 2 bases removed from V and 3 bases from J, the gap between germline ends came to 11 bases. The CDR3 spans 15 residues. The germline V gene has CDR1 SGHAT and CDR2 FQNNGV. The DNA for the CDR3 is TGTGCCAGCAGCTTATCCCAGGGGTATGGAAACACCATATATTTT. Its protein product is CASSLSQGYGNTIYF.

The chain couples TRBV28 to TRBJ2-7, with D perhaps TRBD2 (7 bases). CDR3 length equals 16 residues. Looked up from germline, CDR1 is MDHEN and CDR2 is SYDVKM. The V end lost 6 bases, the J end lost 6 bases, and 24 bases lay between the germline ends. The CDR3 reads CASSPPFEGGPSEQYF. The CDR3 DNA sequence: TGTGCCAGCAGCCCCCCTTTTGAGGGGGGGCCTAGCGAGCAGTACTTC.

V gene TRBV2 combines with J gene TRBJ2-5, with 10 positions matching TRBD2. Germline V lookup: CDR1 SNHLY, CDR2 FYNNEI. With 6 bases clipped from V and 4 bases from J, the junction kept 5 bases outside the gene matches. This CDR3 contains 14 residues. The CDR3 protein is CASSPGLAVETQYF. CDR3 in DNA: TGTGCCAGCAGCCCAGGACTAGCGGTAGAGACCCAGTACTTC. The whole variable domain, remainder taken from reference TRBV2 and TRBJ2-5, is EPEVTQTPSHQVTQMGQEVILRCVPISNHLYFYWYRQILGQKVEFLVSFYNNEISEKSEIFDDQFSVERPDGSNFTLKIRSTKLEDSAMYFCASSPGLAVETQYFGPGTRLLVL.